Below are 13 T cell receptor beta chains sequenced from a single sample in a study of blood T cell repertoires in COVID-19. The data were produced by immunoSEQ multiplex PCR, yet TCRdb's version contains in-frame clones alone and is incomplete. The sample has tens of thousands of clones; roughly 85% are singletons. Sequences were obtained from peripheral blood. The receptors stem from a woman aged 45-65 years with COVID-19, enrolled during active disease.

J is TRBJ2-4 and V is TRBV28; TRBD1 is a possible D gene (6 bases). The CDR3 is 16 amino acids. Germline CDR1 and CDR2: MDHEN and SYDVKM. The V and J ends lost 6 bases and 0 bases respectively, with 15 bases between them. CDR3 sequence reads: CASRDSTGQAKNIQYF. CDR3 sequence (DNA): TGTGCCAGCAGAGACTCGACGGGACAAGCCAAAAACATTCAGTACTTC.

The gene calls are TRBV7-3 and TRBJ2-3; D is ambiguous. Per germline, CDR1 SGHTA and CDR2 FQGTGA. The V gene lost 0 bases and the J gene lost 10 bases, with 14 bases spanning the gap. The CDR3 has 14 amino acids. CDR3 residues: CASSLTPRLSAQYF. CDR3 bases: TGTGCCAGCAGCTTAACCCCGCGACTGAGCGCGCAGTATTTT.

This chain joins TRBV19 and TRBJ1-2; D possibly corresponds to TRBD1 (6 bases). V dropped 8 bases and J dropped 4 bases, with 14 bases sitting between them. CDR1 is LNHDA and CDR2 is SQIVND in the germline V gene (reference sequence). The CDR3 consists of 13 residues. The CDR3 DNA reads as TGTGCCAGTCACGACAGGTTCCTCTATGGCTACACCTTC. It codes for CASHDRFLYGYTF.

This chain connects TRBV27 to TRBJ2-7, with 12 nucleotides matching TRBD2. Unmatched junction bases numbered 7, after V lost 6 bases and J lost 7 bases. The CDR3 has 14 residues. CDR1 is MNHEY, CDR2 SMNVEV, per germline (reference sequence). The CDR3: CASSPLAGGREQYF. The CDR3 bases are TGTGCCAGCAGCCCTCTAGCGGGAGGGCGGGAGCAGTACTTC.

The chain uses TRBV3-1 (or the pseudogene TRBV3-2) and TRBJ2-7; 10 positions match TRBD1. Per germline, CDR1 LGHDT and CDR2 YNNKEL (reference sequence). V trimming: 1 base; J trimming: 4 bases; junction bases outside the gene matches: 1. The CDR3 extends over 14 amino acids. CDR3 residues: CASSQGDRGYEQYF. The CDR3 DNA sequence: TGTGCCAGCAGCCAAGGGGACAGGGGTTACGAGCAGTACTTC.

V usage is TRBV9 and J usage is TRBJ1-3; 10 nucleotides align to TRBD1. The CDR3 extends over 18 amino acids. Germline CDR1 SGDLS, CDR2 YYNGEE. After removal of 0 bases from V and 0 bases from J, the junction contained 6 bases not matched to a gene. CDR3 in DNA: TGTGCCAGCAGCGTAGGACAGGGGGCCCTGAGCTCTGGAAACACCATATATTTT. This translates into CASSVGQGALSSGNTIYF.

The rearrangement joins TRBV6-5 to TRBJ2-1; TRBD1 might be the D (6 bases). V shed 2 bases and J shed 6 bases, with 14 bases lying between them. CDR1 is MNHEY and CDR2 is SVGAGI in the germline V gene. The CDR3 has 15 residues. CDR3 residues: CASSYLHTGTNEQFF. Here the CDR3 DNA reads TGTGCCAGCAGTTACCTTCATACAGGGACCAATGAGCAGTTCTTC.

This clone was seen once. The V call is TRBV7-9, the J call TRBJ1-1, with D perhaps matching TRBD1 (6 bases). The germline V gene encodes CDR1 SEHNR and CDR2 FQNEAQ (reference sequence). Between the trimmed V and J ends, which lost 5 bases and 3 bases, there was a span of 16 bases. The CDR3 is 15 amino acids. DNA for the CDR3: TGTGCCAGCAGCAAGGGTTTCTCAGGGGACACTGAAGCTTTCTTT. This encodes CASSKGFSGDTEAFF. Based on the CDR3 plus reference TRBV7-9 and TRBJ1-1, the full variable domain is DTGVSQNPRHKITKRGQNVTFRCDPISEHNRLYWYRQTLGQGPEFLTYFQNEAQLEKSRLLSDRFSAERPKGSFSTLEIQRTEQGDSAMYLCASSKGFSGDTEAFFGQGTRLTVV.

This clone occurred once. This chain links TRBV7-8 with TRBJ2-7; 7 nucleotides match TRBD1. The ends lost 4 bases at V and 4 bases at J; junction bases unmatched: 7. This CDR3 region has 14 residues. The germline V gene has CDR1 SGHVS and CDR2 FQNEAQ. The CDR3 reads CASSSRQGPYEQYF. The CDR3 nucleotides are TGTGCCAGCAGCTCCCGACAGGGCCCTTACGAGCAGTACTTC.

The chain employs TRBV6-2 or TRBV6-3 and TRBJ2-6, with a possible D match to TRBD1 (6 bases). The CDR3 is 15 amino acids. V was clipped by 6 bases and J by 4 bases, with 13 bases between them. CDR1 is MNHEY, CDR2 SVGEGT, per germline. CDR3 nucleotides: TGTGCCAGCAGCCCCTGGGGGCCCGGGGCCAACGTCCTGACTTTC. Encoded protein: CASSPWGPGANVLTF.

The J gene is TRBJ2-5, the V gene TRBV3-1 (or the pseudogene TRBV3-2), with 8 positions matching TRBD1. This CDR3 contains 14 residues. CDR1 is LGHDT and CDR2 is YNNKEL in the germline V gene (reference sequence). J lost 5 bases, V lost 4 bases, and 6 bases had no gene match. CDR3 DNA: TGTGCCAGCAGCCCGTGGGACAGGTGGGAGACCCAGTACTTC. It is translated as CASSPWDRWETQYF.

This chain joins TRBV3-1 (or the pseudogene TRBV3-2) and TRBJ2-1; TRBD2 matches at 13 bases. The V and J ends lost 7 bases and 6 bases, in that order; junction bases with no gene match: 3. The CDR3 has 14 amino acids. In germline, CDR1 is LGHDT, CDR2 YNNKEL (reference sequence). This CDR3 is CASTRTSGSNEQFF. CDR3 in DNA: TGTGCCAGCACCAGGACTAGCGGGAGCAATGAGCAGTTCTTC.

The rearrangement joins TRBV6-2 or TRBV6-3 to TRBJ1-1; 10 bases map to TRBD1. The junction had 6 bases not matched to a gene; V was cut back by 1 base and J by 4 bases. CDR1 and CDR2 (germline): MNHEY, SVGEGT. The CDR3 has 16 amino acids. As DNA, the CDR3 is TGTGCCAGCAGTTACTTGGGACAGGGGTTGCGCACTGAAGCTTTCTTT. Translation gives CASSYLGQGLRTEAFF.